This T cell receptor (beta chain) was identified during a study of shared clonotypes between healthy human individuals. Study-wide findings and caveats: Sampling was confined to blood; repertoires within tissues likely differ.

Germline loops: CDR1 SGHDN, CDR2 FVKESK. This CDR3 is 15 amino acids long. The junction had 4 bases not matched to a gene; V was cut back by 1 base and J by 8 bases. A note on this clone: The antigen is not known.

Naive CD8 cells were CD45RO-negative, positively selected for CCR7, excluding terminally differentiated effector memory CD45RA+ cells. Generated by immunoSEQ multiplex PCR, the TCRdb table keeps only in-frame clones and is missing some. The sample lists some 800,000 clones, approximately 92% occurring once. Sequencing was done on a sample of naive CD8+ T cells sorted from blood. This TCR was recovered from a young man in good health. This rearrangement joins TRBV14 to TRBJ2-1, with 11 bases lining up with TRBD2. The CDR3 sequence is CASSQVAGGPHEQFF. The CDR3 coding sequence is TGTGCCAGCAGCCAAGTAGCGGGAGGGCCTCATGAGCAGTTCTTC.